This TCR beta chain was captured in a study of blood T cell repertoires in COVID-19. On the study more broadly: Sites across the United States, Italy and Spain contributed samples from acute and convalescent COVID-19.

Using immunoSEQ multiplex PCR, the repertoire was profiled, and TCRdb retains in-frame clones only, with some absent. The table records around 360,000 clones, 80% to 90% of them present only once. The clonotype originates from a woman in her thirties with COVID-19, enrolled during active disease. What was sequenced was peripheral blood.

DNA of the CDR3: TGTGCCAGCAGCCAAGATCAGAGCGAAGATACGCAGTATTTT. Its translation: CASSQDQSEDTQYF. The chain joins TRBV4-2 to TRBJ2-3; no firm D call. Deletions cut 0 bases from V and 5 bases from J, with 9 bases between. Germline CDR1 is LGHNA and CDR2 is YNFKEQ. The CDR3 extends over 14 amino acids.